This is a list of T cell receptor beta chains from one sample in a study of cytomegalovirus exposure and HLA in healthy donors. The table came from immunoSEQ multiplex PCR; TCRdb's copy has only in-frame clones and leaves some out. This sample has 200,000 to 250,000 clones; 82% occur once, and the top ten carry roughly 5%. Sequenced input: PBMCs. These receptors were taken from a middle-aged woman in good health and CMV-seropositive. Both conserved end residues are part of each CDR3. The D gene is left open where the match is weak. Only part of the rows carry a size: once, few, many, or a class if the clone is expanded.

length: 19; J: TRBJ1-3; size: .; V: TRBV7-9; D: TRBD1; CDR3: CASSSEGDRGLHSGNTIYF; DNA: TGTGCCAGCAGCTCGGAAGGGGACAGGGGTCTCCACTCTGGAAACACCATATATTTT
length: 13; J: TRBJ2-5; size: .; V: TRBV29-1; D: .; CDR3: CSVEEGGDETQYF; DNA: TGCAGCGTTGAGGAGGGGGGGGATGAGACCCAGTACTTC
length: 18; J: TRBJ2-1; size: .; V: TRBV19; D: TRBD2; CDR3: CASSIRGLAGVSWYEQFF; DNA: TGTGCCAGTAGTATTCGGGGACTAGCGGGAGTAAGTTGGTATGAGCAGTTCTTC
length: 14; J: TRBJ2-2; size: .; V: TRBV6-1; D: .; CDR3: CASSVSQGTGELFF; DNA: TGTGCCAGCAGTGTATCACAGGGCACCGGGGAGCTGTTTTTT
length: 13; J: TRBJ2-7; size: .; V: TRBV7-2; D: .; CDR3: CASSLVTIGEQYF; DNA: TGTGCCAGCAGCTTAGTAACTATTGGGGAGCAGTACTTC
length: 14; J: TRBJ2-5; size: .; V: TRBV30; D: .; CDR3: CAWSGGISAETQYF; DNA: TGTGCCTGGAGTGGTGGAATCAGCGCGGAGACCCAGTACTTC
length: 16; J: TRBJ2-5; size: .; V: TRBV7-8; D: TRBD2; CDR3: CASSLVPGGRLETQYF; DNA: TGTGCCAGCAGCTTAGTTCCGGGGGGTCGGTTAGAGACCCAGTACTTC
length: 15; J: TRBJ1-3; size: .; V: TRBV30; D: .; CDR3: CAWRTAGGAGNTIYF; DNA: TGTGCCTGGAGGACTGCTGGGGGGGCTGGAAACACCATATATTTT
length: 13; J: TRBJ1-2; size: .; V: TRBV6-1; D: .; CDR3: CASSSGYGYGYTF; DNA: TGTGCCAGCAGTTCAGGGTATGGCTATGGCTACACCTTC
length: 14; J: TRBJ1-1; size: .; V: TRBV7-9; D: .; CDR3: CASSQGQPNTEAFF; DNA: TGTGCCAGCAGCCAAGGACAGCCGAACACTGAAGCTTTCTTT
length: 14; J: TRBJ2-1; size: .; V: TRBV4-3; D: .; CDR3: CASSQTPIGDEQFF; DNA: TGCGCCAGCAGCCAGACACCGATAGGGGATGAGCAGTTCTTC
length: 15; J: TRBJ1-2; size: .; V: TRBV5-4; D: .; CDR3: CASSLGGGLHYGYTF; DNA: TGTGCCAGCAGCTTGGGAGGTGGACTCCACTATGGCTACACCTTC
length: 15; J: TRBJ1-3; size: .; V: TRBV10-3; D: TRBD1; CDR3: CATTGTGGFGDTIYF; DNA: TGTGCCACAACCGGGACAGGGGGCTTCGGAGACACCATATATTTT
length: 17; J: TRBJ2-3; size: .; V: TRBV5-1; D: TRBD2; CDR3: CASSLERAGQETDTQYF; DNA: TGCGCCAGCAGCTTGGAACGAGCGGGGCAGGAAACAGATACGCAGTATTTT
length: 16; J: TRBJ2-7; size: .; V: TRBV9; D: .; CDR3: CASSVRGAAGPYEQYF; DNA: TGTGCCAGCAGCGTAAGAGGCGCCGCCGGTCCTTACGAGCAGTACTTC
length: 14; J: TRBJ2-5; size: .; V: TRBV29-1; D: TRBD2; CDR3: CSGWERGNQETQYF; DNA: TGCAGCGGGTGGGAGCGGGGGAACCAAGAGACCCAGTACTTC
length: 15; J: TRBJ1-1; size: .; V: TRBV7-2; D: .; CDR3: CASSFAGVINTEAFF; DNA: TGTGCCAGCAGCTTTGCCGGGGTCATAAACACTGAAGCTTTCTTT
length: 15; J: TRBJ2-7; size: .; V: TRBV5-1; D: TRBD2; CDR3: CASSSSSGGTYEQYF; DNA: TGCGCCAGCAGCTCGTCTAGCGGGGGAACCTACGAGCAGTACTTC
length: 17; J: TRBJ2-6; size: .; V: TRBV7-3; D: .; CDR3: CASTTADFLSGANVLTF; DNA: TGTGCCAGCACCACCGCGGACTTCCTCTCTGGGGCCAACGTCCTGACTTTC
length: 14; J: TRBJ1-2; size: .; V: TRBV7-9; D: .; CDR3: CASSPGAGDRGYTF; DNA: TGTGCCAGCAGCCCCGGCGCGGGGGATCGGGGCTACACCTTC
length: 12; J: TRBJ1-2; size: .; V: TRBV13; D: .; CDR3: CASSLGTGGYTF; DNA: TGTGCCAGCAGCTTAGGCACGGGTGGCTACACCTTC
length: 18; J: TRBJ2-1; size: .; V: TRBV4-1; D: .; CDR3: CASSQGNPTTRAGNEQFF; DNA: TGCGCCAGCAGCCAAGGAAACCCGACAACTAGGGCGGGGAATGAGCAGTTCTTC
length: 17; J: TRBJ1-2; size: few; V: TRBV7-2; D: TRBD1; CDR3: CASRTGVEGVSNYGYTF; DNA: TGTGCCAGCAGGACAGGGGTGGAGGGGGTTTCTAACTATGGCTACACCTTC
length: 14; J: TRBJ2-1; size: once; V: TRBV6-6; D: TRBD1; CDR3: CASSSGTGFNEQFF; DNA: TGTGCCAGCAGTTCGGGGACAGGGTTCAATGAGCAGTTCTTC
length: 13; J: TRBJ2-2; size: .; V: TRBV5-1; D: .; CDR3: CASRRQDTGELFF; DNA: TGCGCCAGCAGACGGCAGGACACCGGGGAGCTGTTTTTT
length: 18; J: TRBJ2-2; size: few; V: TRBV5-1; D: .; CDR3: CASSLGPQGMANTGELFF; DNA: TGCGCCAGCAGCTTGGGACCACAGGGTATGGCGAACACCGGGGAGCTGTTTTTT
length: 18; J: TRBJ2-6; size: .; V: TRBV5-6; D: TRBD2; CDR3: CASSYPLAGPSGANVLTF; DNA: TGTGCCAGCAGCTATCCACTAGCGGGACCCTCTGGGGCCAACGTCCTGACTTTC
length: 17; J: TRBJ2-1; size: .; V: TRBV7-2; D: TRBD2; CDR3: CASSLRATSGRGNEQFF; DNA: TGTGCCAGCAGCCTAAGGGCCACTAGCGGGAGGGGGAATGAGCAGTTCTTC
length: 11; J: TRBJ2-7; size: .; V: TRBV20-1; D: .; CDR3: CSGLSSYEQYF; DNA: TGCAGTGGACTGAGCTCCTACGAGCAGTACTTC
length: 14; J: TRBJ1-1; size: few; V: TRBV18; D: .; CDR3: CASSNDRMNTEAFF; DNA: TGTGCCAGCTCAAATGACAGGATGAACACTGAAGCTTTCTTT
length: 13; J: TRBJ2-7; size: few; V: TRBV9; D: TRBD1; CDR3: CASSGQGSGEQYF; DNA: TGTGCCAGCAGCGGACAGGGCTCCGGCGAGCAGTACTTC
length: 14; J: TRBJ1-3; size: .; V: TRBV2; D: .; CDR3: CASSEARIGNTIYF; DNA: TGTGCCAGCAGTGAAGCGCGGATAGGAAACACCATATATTTT
length: 14; J: TRBJ1-1; size: .; V: TRBV7-2; D: .; CDR3: CASSRQDSNTEAFF; DNA: TGTGCCAGCAGCCGACAGGACTCGAACACTGAAGCTTTCTTT
length: 17; J: TRBJ2-3; size: .; V: TRBV11-2; D: TRBD2; CDR3: CASSLAPAGGVTDTQYF; DNA: TGTGCCAGCAGCTTAGCCCCGGCGGGGGGGGTCACAGATACGCAGTATTTT
length: 15; J: TRBJ1-2; size: .; V: TRBV6-5; D: TRBD1; CDR3: CASSYGQVINYGYTF; DNA: TGTGCCAGCAGTTACGGACAGGTCATTAACTATGGCTACACCTTC
length: 13; J: TRBJ1-5; size: .; V: TRBV28; D: .; CDR3: CASSLQSNQPQHF; DNA: TGTGCCAGCAGTTTACAGAGCAATCAGCCCCAGCATTTT
length: 13; J: TRBJ1-1; size: .; V: TRBV7-2; D: .; CDR3: CASSLSRDTEAFF; DNA: TGTGCCAGCAGCTTATCACGGGACACTGAAGCTTTCTTT
length: 15; J: TRBJ1-5; size: .; V: TRBV6-1; D: .; CDR3: CASSEGGGPGQPQHF; DNA: TGTGCCAGCAGTGAAGGGGGGGGGCCTGGGCAGCCCCAGCATTTT
length: 15; J: TRBJ2-7; size: .; V: TRBV5-6; D: TRBD1; CDR3: CASSLGAGGVEEQYF; DNA: TGTGCCAGCAGCTTGGGCGCAGGGGGCGTAGAAGAGCAGTACTTC
length: 16; J: TRBJ1-1; size: .; V: TRBV13; D: TRBD1; CDR3: CASSYLRGRGQAEAFF; DNA: TGTGCCAGCAGCTATCTTCGTGGCAGGGGGCAAGCTGAAGCTTTCTTT
length: 15; J: TRBJ1-4; size: .; V: TRBV30; D: .; CDR3: CAWSVEAYSREKLFF; DNA: TGTGCCTGGAGTGTAGAAGCCTACTCCAGGGAAAAACTGTTTTTT
length: 18; J: TRBJ2-3; size: .; V: TRBV7-2; D: TRBD2; CDR3: CASSLVSPKAGGPDTQYF; DNA: TGTGCCAGCAGCTTAGTGTCCCCCAAGGCGGGGGGCCCAGATACGCAGTATTTT
length: 16; J: TRBJ2-2; size: .; V: TRBV27; D: TRBD1; CDR3: CASSFYGQGNTGELFF; DNA: TGTGCCAGCAGTTTTTATGGACAGGGGAACACCGGGGAGCTGTTTTTT